Below are 32 T cell receptor beta chains sequenced from a single sample in a study of blood T cell repertoires in COVID-19. The data were produced by immunoSEQ multiplex PCR, yet TCRdb's version contains in-frame clones alone and is incomplete. The sample carries approximately 210,000 clones, 88% recorded once. Sequenced material: peripheral blood. These receptors all stem from a human donor in a cohort sampled during active COVID-19.

The V gene is TRBV2, the J gene TRBJ1-4; 7 nucleotides align to TRBD1. V dropped 2 bases and J dropped 3; count of bases not matched to a gene: 3. Germline assignment: CDR1 SNHLY and CDR2 FYNNEI. CDR3 length: 15 residues. The CDR3 sequence: CASSEQGGANEKLFF. CDR3 nucleotide sequence: TGTGCCAGCAGTGAACAGGGGGGAGCTAATGAAAAACTGTTTTTT.

The V and J genes are TRBV7-9 and TRBJ2-3; 9 bases are a match to TRBD1. Germline V gene sequence: CDR1 SEHNR, CDR2 FQNEAQ (reference sequence). The CDR3 has 16 residues. V lost 5 bases to trimming and J lost 4 bases; unmatched junction nucleotides: 10. The CDR3, as DNA: TGTGCCAGCAGCCGCCTCCGGGACAGGGTCCCAGATACGCAGTATTTT. This encodes CASSRLRDRVPDTQYF.

The chain joins TRBV4-1 to TRBJ2-2, with 9 nucleotides matching TRBD1. This CDR3 region has 17 residues. V lost 0 bases to trimming and J lost 0 bases; unmatched junction nucleotides: 2. Germline assignment: CDR1 MGHRA and CDR2 YSYEKL. CDR3 loop: CASSQDRDRANTGELFF. In nucleotides, the CDR3 is TGCGCCAGCAGCCAAGATAGGGACAGGGCGAACACCGGGGAGCTGTTTTTT.

This sequence joins TRBV4-3 and TRBJ1-4; 10 bases match TRBD1. Looked up from germline, CDR1 is LGHNA and CDR2 is YSLEER. V dropped 0 bases and J dropped 7; count of bases not matched to a gene: 2. This CDR3 is 15 amino acids long. CDR3 residues: CASSQDGDRGEKLFF. Written as DNA, the CDR3 is TGCGCCAGCAGCCAAGATGGGGACAGGGGTGAAAAACTGTTTTTT.

This chain connects TRBV5-4 to TRBJ2-7, with D tentatively TRBD1 (5 bases). The CDR3 contains 14 residues. Trimming took off 1 base at V and 2 bases at J, with 10 bases between the two ends. CDR1 is SGHNT, CDR2 YYREEE, per germline (reference sequence). CDR3 nucleotide sequence: TGTGCCAGCAGCTTGTTTTCAGGGCCCTACGAGCAGTACTTC. Translation gives CASSLFSGPYEQYF. Full variable domain (remainder filled in from reference TRBV5-4 and TRBJ2-7): ETGVTQSPTHLIKTRGQQVTLRCSSQSGHNTVSWYQQALGQGPQFIFQYYREEENGRGNFPPRFSGLQFPNYSSELNVNALELDDSALYLCASSLFSGPYEQYFGPGTRLTVT.

This clone was detected only a few times. This chain links TRBV9 with TRBJ2-2; weak D call: TRBD1 (6 bases). This CDR3 is 15 amino acids long. Trimming removed 4 bases from V and 4 bases from J, with 14 bases in between. Looked up from germline, CDR1 is SGDLS and CDR2 is YYNGEE. This CDR3 reads CASSYSGHFTGELFF. CDR3 in DNA: TGTGCCAGCAGCTATTCGGGACACTTCACCGGGGAGCTGTTTTTT.

This clone was seen only once. The chain has TRBV11-2 and TRBJ2-1; perhaps TRBD2 as D (5 bases). Trimming pared 7 bases from V and 3 bases from J, leaving 13 bases between. From germline, CDR1 is SGHAT and CDR2 FQNNGV. The CDR3 totals 14 residues. The CDR3 sequence: CASKSTGDYNEQFF. The DNA of the CDR3 is TGTGCCAGCAAATCCACCGGGGACTACAATGAGCAGTTCTTC.

The CDR3 loop reads CASSPLVRTDTQYF. The CDR3 coding sequence is TGTGCCAGCTCACCACTAGTACGTACAGATACGCAGTATTTT. The gene calls are TRBV18 and TRBJ2-3; D remains ambiguous. The germline V gene has CDR1 KGHSH and CDR2 LQKENI. The CDR3 totals 14 residues. V lost 1 base to trimming and J lost 3 bases, with 8 bases between them.

This chain joins TRBV11-2 and TRBJ2-7; TRBD1 is a possible D gene (7 bases). Deletions cut 5 bases from V and 0 bases from J, with 14 bases between. This CDR3 has 15 residues. From germline, CDR1 is SGHAT and CDR2 FQNNGV. The CDR3 here is CASSASGGSSYEQYF. The CDR3 nucleotides are TGTGCCAGCAGCGCATCAGGGGGGAGCTCCTACGAGCAGTACTTC.

The J gene is TRBJ2-6, the V gene TRBV3-1 (or the pseudogene TRBV3-2), with 8 bases fitting TRBD1. This CDR3 is built from 18 residues. CDR1 is LGHDT, CDR2 YNNKEL, per germline (reference sequence). V trimming: 1 base; J trimming: 3 bases; junction bases outside the gene matches: 8. CDR3 sequence: CASSQGRGLLSGANVLTF. The CDR3 DNA sequence: TGTGCCAGCAGCCAAGGCAGGGGGCTATTGAGTGGGGCCAACGTCCTGACTTTC.

V gene TRBV6-5 combines with J gene TRBJ2-2; D is perhaps TRBD1 (7 bases). The germline CDR1 and CDR2 sequences are MNHEY and SVGAGI. The CDR3 length is 15 residues. V was trimmed by 1 base and J by 5 bases, leaving 11 bases between them. DNA of the CDR3: TGTGCCAGCAGTTACTGGGCAGGGGGGACCGGGGAGCTGTTTTTT. This sequence encodes CASSYWAGGTGELFF.

This chain connects TRBV19 to TRBJ1-5; D uncertain. The CDR3 covers 15 residues. Deletions cut 2 bases from V and 2 bases from J, with 10 bases between. The germline gives CDR1 LNHDA, CDR2 SQIVND (reference sequence). CDR3 DNA sequence: TGTGCCAGTAGTATAATGGTACTAGGCAATCAGCCCCAGCATTTT. Translation: CASSIMVLGNQPQHF.

The rearrangement links TRBV5-1 to TRBJ1-1; a weak D match, TRBD1 (6 bases). The CDR3 is 13 amino acids. CDR1 is SGHRS and CDR2 is YFSETQ in the germline V gene. The V gene lost 6 bases and the J gene lost 4 bases, with 13 bases spanning the gap. The CDR3 is CASNRDFSTEAFF. Here the CDR3 DNA reads TGCGCCAGCAACAGGGATTTCAGCACTGAAGCTTTCTTT.

The J gene is TRBJ2-7, the V gene TRBV29-1; 8 bases map to TRBD1. The CDR3 is 15 amino acids. The germline CDR1 and CDR2 sequences are SQVTM and ANQGSEA. With V trimmed by 4 bases and J by 4 bases, 12 bases remained unmatched. The DNA for the CDR3 is TGCAGCGTTGGTGGCCGGCCCGGGACAGGTTACGAGCAGTACTTC. It codes for CSVGGRPGTGYEQYF.

In the case of this clone: Given a much more abundant clone one base away, this may be a read error. The V and J genes are TRBV28 and TRBJ2-2; D is unresolved. This CDR3 is built from 11 residues. The ends were cut back, 8 bases at V and 2 bases at J, with 3 bases in the middle. Germline loops: CDR1 MDHEN, CDR2 SYDVKM. DNA of the CDR3: TGTGCCAGCCAAAACACCGGGGAGCTGTTTTTT. Residues: CASQNTGELFF.

The rearrangement uses TRBV6-2 or TRBV6-3 and TRBJ2-1; tentatively, D is TRBD2 (6 bases). V shed 5 bases and J shed 8 bases, with 10 bases lying between them. This CDR3 is 12 amino acids long. Germline values: CDR1 MNHEY, CDR2 SVGEGT. The CDR3 DNA reads as TGTGCCAGCAGTAGACTAGTTCATGAGCAGTTCTTC. It is translated as CASSRLVHEQFF.

The rearrangement uses TRBV12-5 and TRBJ2-1, with TRBD1 identical over 10 bases. The CDR3 consists of 13 residues. Germline-derived CDR1 and CDR2 are LGHNT and FRNRAP. J lost 8 bases, V lost 6 bases, and 4 bases had no gene match. DNA of the CDR3: TGTGCTAGTGGCCGGACAGGGGGGTATGAGCAGTTCTTC. Translated: CASGRTGGYEQFF.

CDR3 nucleotides: TGTGCCATCAGTGGGACTAGCGACTACGAGCAGTACTTC. Its protein product is CAISGTSDYEQYF. This sequence joins TRBV10-3 and TRBJ2-7; 9 nucleotides match TRBD2. Germline V gene sequence: CDR1 ENHRY, CDR2 SYGVKD. The CDR3 length is 13 residues. V lost 4 bases to trimming and J lost 3 bases; unmatched junction nucleotides: 1.

This clone came up once. This CDR3 is CASSSRGTDTQYF. The CDR3 DNA follows: TGTGCCAGCAGCAGCCGTGGCACAGATACGCAGTATTTT. This rearrangement joins TRBV5-4 to TRBJ2-3, with D unclear. Germline-derived CDR1 and CDR2 are SGHNT and YYREEE (reference sequence). Trimming removed 4 bases at V and 1 base at J, with 7 bases between. This CDR3 spans 13 amino acids.

V gene TRBV25-1 combines with J gene TRBJ1-1; a possible D gene is TRBD1 (6 bases). The V end lost 7 bases, the J end lost 9 bases, and 15 bases lay between the germline ends. The CDR3 sequence is 12 residues long. Germline CDR1 and CDR2: MGHDK and SYGVNS. CDR3 sequence reads: CASKYVTGKAFF. CDR3 DNA: TGTGCCAGCAAATACGTTACAGGGAAAGCTTTCTTT.

This chain connects TRBV5-6 to TRBJ1-1; 7 bases fit TRBD1. The V gene's germline CDR1 is SGHDT and CDR2 YYEEEE. CDR3 length: 18 amino acids. After removal of 4 bases from V and 3 bases from J, the junction contained 18 bases not matched to a gene. CDR3 loop: CASSPQMGQTHGDTEAFF. CDR3 DNA sequence: TGTGCCAGCAGCCCACAGATGGGACAGACTCATGGGGACACTGAAGCTTTCTTT.

The rearrangement joins TRBV24-1 to TRBJ1-2, with D possibly matching TRBD1 (5 bases). Germline values: CDR1 KGHDR, CDR2 SFDVKD. Trimming shortened V by 3 bases and J by 2 bases, and 12 bases separated the two germline ends. This CDR3 has 15 residues. This CDR3 is CATSDPLGGNYGYTF. The CDR3 nucleotides read TGTGCCACCAGTGATCCTCTCGGGGGGAACTATGGCTACACCTTC.

The CDR3 region has the DNA TGTGCCAGCAGTTACCAGGGGACCTCCTACGAGCAGTACTTC. This gives the protein CASSYQGTSYEQYF. The rearrangement links TRBV11-1 to TRBJ2-7, with D perhaps matching TRBD1 (6 bases). CDR3 length equals 14 residues. Trimming removed 6 bases from V and 0 bases from J, with 12 bases in between. CDR1 and CDR2 (germline): SGHAT, FQDESV (reference sequence).

The J gene is TRBJ2-1, the V gene TRBV10-3, with 7 bases identical to TRBD1. The CDR3 consists of 15 residues. V was pared by 5 bases and J by 2 bases, with 6 bases of the junction left unmatched. Germline V lookup: CDR1 ENHRY, CDR2 SYGVKD. CDR3 in DNA: TGTGCCATCAGTCTCGGGACAGCGGCCTACAATGAGCAGTTCTTC. It specifies CAISLGTAAYNEQFF.

This clone was seen only a few times. The gene calls are TRBV4-1 and TRBJ1-6, with D perhaps matching TRBD1 (6 bases). Trimming pared 4 bases from V and 6 bases from J, leaving 13 bases between. Germline CDR1 is MGHRA and CDR2 is YSYEKL. The CDR3 spans 15 residues. This CDR3 is CASSLYRDGNSPLHF. As DNA, the CDR3 is TGCGCCAGCAGCCTTTACAGGGACGGTAATTCACCCCTCCACTTT.

The chain recombines TRBV18 with TRBJ1-4; 7 bases align to TRBD1. Germline lookup yields CDR1 KGHSH and CDR2 LQKENI. After removal of 4 bases from V and 10 bases from J, the junction contained 3 bases not matched to a gene. The CDR3 is 12 amino acids. In DNA, the CDR3 is TGTGCCAGCTCACTACAGGGGAGAAAACTGTTTTTT. Translation: CASSLQGRKLFF.

The genes are TRBV19 and TRBJ2-7; 8 positions match TRBD1. Per the germline V gene, CDR1 is LNHDA and CDR2 is SQIVND (reference sequence). With V trimmed by 5 bases and J by 3 bases, 3 bases remained unmatched. The CDR3 consists of 13 residues. Here the CDR3 DNA reads TGTGCCAGTAGTTTCGGACAGGGCTACGAGCAGTACTTC. Residues: CASSFGQGYEQYF.

The chain employs TRBV5-4 and TRBJ2-1; a possible D gene is TRBD1 (6 bases). The CDR3 totals 14 residues. Germline loops: CDR1 SGHNT, CDR2 YYREEE (reference sequence). V lost 0 bases, J lost 4 bases, and 8 bases lay in between. This CDR3 is CASSLGTAYNEQFF. CDR3 nucleotide sequence: TGTGCCAGCAGCTTGGGGACAGCTTACAATGAGCAGTTCTTC.

The chain couples TRBV3-1 (or the pseudogene TRBV3-2) to TRBJ2-6; the D is unclear. V lost 4 bases and J lost 0, with 7 bases in between. The CDR3 covers 15 residues. Germline-derived CDR1 and CDR2 are LGHDT and YNNKEL (reference sequence). The CDR3 loop reads CASSLGSSGANVLTF. The CDR3 DNA reads TGTGCCAGCAGCCTTGGTAGCTCTGGGGCCAACGTCCTGACTTTC.

The genes are TRBV19 and TRBJ1-1, with 8 bases lining up with TRBD1. CDR3 size: 14 residues. Germline CDR1 LNHDA, CDR2 SQIVND (reference sequence). J lost 7 bases, V lost 2 bases, and 6 bases had no gene match. This CDR3 is CASSIRRGLGEAFF. In DNA, the CDR3 is TGTGCCAGTAGTATACGCAGGGGGCTCGGTGAAGCTTTCTTT.

This clone was seen more than once but under ten times. The chain couples TRBV6-6 to TRBJ1-2; possibly TRBD1 for D (5 bases). Trimming removed 6 bases from V and 7 bases from J, with 15 bases in between. This CDR3 region has 13 residues. Germline values: CDR1 MNHNY, CDR2 SVGAGI (reference sequence). The CDR3, as DNA: TGTGCCAGCAGCGCGGGACTCCGCGCTGGCTACACCTTC. This encodes CASSAGLRAGYTF.

This clone was recorded a few times. The chain links TRBV25-1 to TRBJ2-7; the match to TRBD2 covers 9 bases. CDR3 size: 15 residues. The ends lost 4 bases at V and 0 bases at J; junction bases unmatched: 4. CDR1 MGHDK and CDR2 SYGVNS come from the germline V gene. The CDR3 here is CASSVLTSGSYEQYF. The CDR3 region has the DNA TGTGCCAGCAGTGTGCTGACTAGCGGCTCCTACGAGCAGTACTTC.